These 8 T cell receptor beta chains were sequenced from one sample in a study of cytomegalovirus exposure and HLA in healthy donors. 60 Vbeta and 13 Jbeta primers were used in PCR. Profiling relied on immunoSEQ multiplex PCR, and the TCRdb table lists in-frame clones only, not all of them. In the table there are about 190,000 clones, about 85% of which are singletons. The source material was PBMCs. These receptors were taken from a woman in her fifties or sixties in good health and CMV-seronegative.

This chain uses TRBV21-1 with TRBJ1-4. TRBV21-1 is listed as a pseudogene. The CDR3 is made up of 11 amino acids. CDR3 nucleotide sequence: TGTGCCAGCAGGGGGGGTGAAAAACTGTTTTTT. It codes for CASRGGEKLFF.

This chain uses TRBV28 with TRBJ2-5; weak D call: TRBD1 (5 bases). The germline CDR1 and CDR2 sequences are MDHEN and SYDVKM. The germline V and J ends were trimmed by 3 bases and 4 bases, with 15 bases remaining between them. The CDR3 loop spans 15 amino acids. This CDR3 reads CASSLGPASVETQYF. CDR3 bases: TGTGCCAGCAGTTTGGGGCCGGCCAGTGTAGAGACCCAGTACTTC.

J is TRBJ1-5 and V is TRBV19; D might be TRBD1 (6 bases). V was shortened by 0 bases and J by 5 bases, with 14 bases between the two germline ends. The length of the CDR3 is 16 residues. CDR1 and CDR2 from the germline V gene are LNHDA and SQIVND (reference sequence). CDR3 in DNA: TGTGCCAGTAGTATAGATCCGACAGGAGGCGATCAGCCCCAGCATTTT. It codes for CASSIDPTGGDQPQHF.

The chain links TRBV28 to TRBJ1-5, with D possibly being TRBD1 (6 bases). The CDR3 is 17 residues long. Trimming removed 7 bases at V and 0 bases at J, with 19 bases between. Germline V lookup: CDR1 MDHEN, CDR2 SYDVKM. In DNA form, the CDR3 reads TGTGCCAGCACCGAAGGGGGGGTGGGTTATAGCAATCAGCCCCAGCATTTT. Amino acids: CASTEGGVGYSNQPQHF.

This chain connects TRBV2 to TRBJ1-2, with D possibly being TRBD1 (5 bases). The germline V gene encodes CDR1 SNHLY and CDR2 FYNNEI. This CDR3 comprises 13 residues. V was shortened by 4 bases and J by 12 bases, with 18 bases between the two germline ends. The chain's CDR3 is CASSVFSPEGDTF. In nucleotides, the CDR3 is TGTGCCAGCAGTGTATTTTCCCCAGAAGGGGACACCTTC.

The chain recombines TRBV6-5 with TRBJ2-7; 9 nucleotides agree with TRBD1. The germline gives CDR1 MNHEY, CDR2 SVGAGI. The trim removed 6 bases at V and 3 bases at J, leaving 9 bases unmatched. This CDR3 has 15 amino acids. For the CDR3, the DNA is TGTGCCAGCAGCTCCGGGACAGGGATTGTCTACGAGCAGTACTTC. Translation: CASSSGTGIVYEQYF.

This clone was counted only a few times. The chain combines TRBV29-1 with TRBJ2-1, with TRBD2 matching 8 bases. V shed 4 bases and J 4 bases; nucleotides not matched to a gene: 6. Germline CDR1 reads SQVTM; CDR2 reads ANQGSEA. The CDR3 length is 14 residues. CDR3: CSVVTSGPYNEQFF. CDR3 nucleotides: TGCAGCGTTGTAACTAGCGGTCCTTACAATGAGCAGTTCTTC.

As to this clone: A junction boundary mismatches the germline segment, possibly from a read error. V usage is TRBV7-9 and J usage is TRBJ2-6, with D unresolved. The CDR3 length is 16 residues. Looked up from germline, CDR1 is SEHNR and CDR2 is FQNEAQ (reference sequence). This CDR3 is CSSSFFRVSGANVLTF. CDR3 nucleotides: TGTTCCAGCAGCTTCTTTCGTGTCTCTGGGGCCAACGTCCTGACTTTC.